This TCR beta chain stems from a study of blood T cell repertoires in COVID-19. Study in general: The samples span acute and convalescent COVID-19 from the United States, Italy and Spain. PBMCs, B-cell-depleted T cells, or T cells were the source of the cDNA or gDNA that made up the material.

Per the original methods: How many nucleated cells were present was estimated from reference gene primer amplification. The table came from immunoSEQ multiplex PCR; TCRdb's copy has only in-frame clones and leaves some out. V and J calls and clone size are given by that table; D and trimming were obtained from the DNA. This table has around 270,000 clones, about 89% appearing once. CDR3 length: 11 residues. The trim removed 7 bases at V and 7 bases at J, leaving 1 base unmatched. The V gene's germline CDR1 is MNHEY and CDR2 SVGAGI. V usage is TRBV6-5 and J usage is TRBJ2-1; 7 bases agree with TRBD2. Input material: peripheral blood. The receptor was derived from a man aged 35-49 years who had recovered from COVID-19. The CDR3 DNA reads as TGTGCCAGCACCGGGGGGAATGAGCAGTTCTTC. Protein: CASTGGNEQFF.